The source of this TCR beta chain is a study of OX40 agonist ivuxolimab in advanced cancers. Clones were read by immunoSEQ multiplex PCR, and TCRdb kept only the in-frame ones, dropping some. This repertoire shows 77,000 or so clones, around 87% found once; its top ten account for less than 0.55%. This CDR3 contains 16 residues. J lost 6 bases, V lost 4 bases, and 13 bases had no gene match. The germline CDR1 and CDR2 sequences are MDHEN and SYDVKM. Material: CD4+ or CD8+ T cells sorted from blood, obtained in a trial of the OX40 agonist ivuxolimab. This TCR was recovered from an adult with an advanced solid tumor such as melanoma, head and neck, liver or kidney cancer. This chain links TRBV28 with TRBJ2-7; 9 bases fit TRBD1. The CDR3 DNA follows: TGTGCCAGCAGTTCACCGGGACAGGGTCGGCTTGGCGAGCAGTACTTC. Translation: CASSSPGQGRLGEQYF.